Below are 25 T cell receptor beta chains sequenced from a single sample in a study of T-cell memory formation after mild COVID-19 (dated by TCRdb to 2020 to 2022). The library relied on 5' RACE. Instrument used: Illumina NovaSeq 6000. TCRdb trimmed public reads at Q25 via fastp, called clones via MiXCR and kept in-frame beta chains. CDR3 protein sequences are deduplicated, and each keeps its most common genes and DNA. The sample table lists hundreds of thousands of distinct CDR3 sequences, about 17% of them with a count of one. Under 25% of the sample is taken by the ten largest. The sequencing input was PBMCs or a T cell subset sorted from them (not recorded which). Receptor source: a man aged 18 to 30 who had mild COVID-19 (a few samples of this study predate the infection). The sample titles of this study are shuffled in the database, so cell type and time point are left out; the donor was told from shared clones.

This clonotype occurred a few times. The gene calls are TRBV12-3 or TRBV12-4 and TRBJ1-2; D ambiguous. CDR3 length: 15 residues. With 7 bases removed from V and 1 base from J, the gap between germline ends came to 16 bases. CDR3 in amino acids: CASIQGGKINYGYTF. In DNA, the CDR3 is TGTGCCAGCATCCAAGGCGGGAAAATTAACTATGGCTACACCTTC.

This clonotype was seen only a few times. This rearrangement joins TRBV7-2 to TRBJ1-4; a possible D gene is TRBD1 (6 bases). CDR3 length: 15 amino acids. V was cut by 6 bases and J by 6 bases, with 17 bases left in between. Germline V gene sequence: CDR1 SGHTA, CDR2 FQGNSA. The CDR3 region is CASRLQGFRDEKLFF. The CDR3 DNA is TGTGCCAGCAGGTTACAGGGATTCAGGGATGAAAAACTGTTTTTT.

This sequence joins TRBV12-5 and TRBJ2-5; 7 positions agree with TRBD1. The J segment lost 4 bases and the V segment lost 4 bases, leaving 6 bases of the junction unmatched. Germline V CDR1 and CDR2: LGHNT, FRNRAP. The CDR3 contains 14 residues. DNA of the CDR3: TGTGCTAGTGGTTGGACAGGAGCTCCAGAGACCCAGTACTTC. Protein sequence: CASGWTGAPETQYF.

The V gene is TRBV20-1, the J gene TRBJ2-7; TRBD1 might be the D (6 bases). The V and J ends lost 1 base and 0 bases respectively, with 7 bases between them. The CDR3 length is 13 residues. The germline CDR1 and CDR2 sequences are DFQATT and SNEGSKA (reference sequence). The DNA for the CDR3 is TGCAGTGCTAGAGGGACAGCCTCCTACGAGCAGTACGTC. It codes for CSARGTASYEQYV.

This clonotype was counted between two and nine times. V gene TRBV10-3 combines with J gene TRBJ2-3; D might be TRBD1 or TRBD2, each matching 5 bases. Trimming cost V 5 bases and J 1 base, with 13 bases left between them. The CDR3 totals 15 residues. Germline CDR1 reads ENHRY; CDR2 reads SYGVKD. CDR3: CAISRDLVGTDTQYF. As DNA, the CDR3 is TGTGCCATCAGTAGGGACCTGGTTGGCACAGATACGCAGTATTTT.

This chain uses TRBV3-1 with TRBJ2-7; D is possibly TRBD2 (6 bases). Germline-derived CDR1 and CDR2 are LGHDT and YNNKEL (reference sequence). The CDR3 contains 15 residues. The V gene lost 3 bases and the J gene lost 0 bases, with 12 bases spanning the gap. The CDR3 DNA follows: TGTGCCAGCAGCCAGCACGGCGGGGTCTCCTACGAGCAGTACTTC. Protein product: CASSQHGGVSYEQYF.

The chain recombines TRBV7-2 with TRBJ1-5; 9 bases map to TRBD1. CDR3 length equals 15 residues. Germline V gives CDR1 SGHTA, CDR2 FQGNSA. Unmatched junction bases numbered 3, after V lost 3 bases and J lost 3 bases. CDR3 sequence: CASSFGQGNNQPQHF. The CDR3 nucleotides read TGTGCCAGCAGCTTCGGACAGGGGAACAATCAGCCCCAGCATTTT.

Many counts were recorded for this clonotype. The chain couples TRBV12-3 or TRBV12-4 to TRBJ2-2; D gene uncertain. The CDR3 covers 14 residues. With 2 bases removed from V and 7 bases from J, the gap between germline ends came to 11 bases. Here the CDR3 reads CASSLTRVRGELFF. DNA of the CDR3: TGTGCCAGCAGTTTAACCCGGGTGCGCGGGGAGCTGTTTTTT.

This clonotype was picked up a small number of times. The genes are TRBV5-1 and TRBJ2-6; the D gene is possibly TRBD1 (5 bases). There are 18 residues in the CDR3. With 4 bases removed from V and 0 bases from J, the gap between germline ends came to 17 bases. CDR1 and CDR2 from the germline V gene are SGHRS and YFSETQ. The CDR3 region is CASSGQGQVFSGANVLTF. The CDR3 DNA reads as TGCGCCAGCAGCGGCCAGGGCCAAGTCTTCTCTGGGGCCAACGTCCTGACTTTC.

The chain couples TRBV5-1 to TRBJ2-1; 8 positions agree with TRBD2. Germline CDR1 is SGHRS and CDR2 is YFSETQ. The CDR3 spans 16 residues. J gave up 3 bases and V 4 bases, and 9 bases lay outside the gene matches. CDR3 sequence (DNA): TGCGCCAGCAGCGGGATCGGGACTAGGAACTACAATGAGCAGTTCTTC. Encoded protein: CASSGIGTRNYNEQFF.

This clonotype came up many times. The rearrangement links TRBV20-1 to TRBJ2-1; tentatively, D is TRBD1 (5 bases). V was trimmed by 6 bases and J by 5 bases, leaving 26 bases between them. The CDR3 is made up of 17 amino acids. Germline loops: CDR1 DFQATT, CDR2 SNEGSKA (reference sequence). The CDR3 sequence is CSAQETFSRTLNNEQFF. The CDR3 coding sequence is TGCAGTGCCCAGGAAACGTTTTCTCGGACATTGAACAATGAGCAGTTCTTC.

This clonotype was seen a few times. The V gene is TRBV29-1, the J gene TRBJ2-7; D may be TRBD1 (6 bases). Looked up from germline, CDR1 is SQVTM and CDR2 is ANQGSEA. This CDR3 is 16 amino acids long. V was trimmed by 6 bases and J by 2 bases, leaving 23 bases between them. This CDR3 reads CSVVGGGHPFAYEQYF. The CDR3 nucleotides read TGCAGCGTCGTAGGTGGGGGACACCCCTTTGCCTACGAGCAGTACTTC.

The table lists this clonotype with many counts. This rearrangement joins TRBV4-3 to TRBJ1-2; D unresolved. Germline assignment: CDR1 LGHNA and CDR2 YSLEER. This CDR3 has 13 amino acids. The V and J ends lost 1 base and 4 bases respectively, with 7 bases between them. The CDR3 spells CASSQVSGYGYTF. The CDR3 DNA reads as TGCGCCAGCAGCCAAGTAAGCGGCTATGGCTACACCTTC.

The gene calls are TRBV25-1 and TRBJ2-5, with 10 bases aligning to TRBD1. The CDR3 is made up of 14 amino acids. Trimming removed 6 bases from V and 6 bases from J; junction bases left unmatched: 7. Germline CDR1 and CDR2: MGHDK and SYGVNS. The CDR3 DNA is TGTGCCAGCAGCGGGACAGGGGCCCTAAAGACCCAGTACTTC. Its protein product is CASSGTGALKTQYF. Full variable domain (rest looked up from reference TRBV25-1 and TRBJ2-5): EADIYQTPRYLVIGTGKKITLECSQTMGHDKMYWYQQDPGMELHLIHYSYGVNSTEKGDLSSESTVSRIRTEHFPLTLESARPSHTSQYLCASSGTGALKTQYFGPGTRLLVL.

Concerning this clonotype: Relative to the germline gene, one junction end is altered; a read error may explain this. The rearrangement links TRBV12-3 or TRBV12-4 to TRBJ2-5; D perhaps matches TRBD1 (5 bases). CDR3 length equals 11 residues. The CDR3 spells CASSFKTVWDF. Here the CDR3 DNA reads TGTGCCAGCAGTTTTAAGACAGTGTGGGACTTC.

The rearrangement uses TRBV3-1 and TRBJ2-7; D gene unclear. CDR3 length: 15 residues. Trimming removed 0 bases at V and 2 bases at J, with 11 bases between. From germline, CDR1 is LGHDT and CDR2 YNNKEL (reference sequence). CDR3 in amino acids: CASSQDPRPTYEQYF. The DNA for the CDR3 is TGTGCCAGCAGCCAAGATCCCCGGCCGACCTACGAGCAGTACTTC.

V gene TRBV4-1 combines with J gene TRBJ2-1; a weak D match, TRBD2 (6 bases). Trimming pared 0 bases from V and 3 bases from J, leaving 9 bases between. This CDR3 is built from 15 residues. Germline loops: CDR1 MGHRA, CDR2 YSYEKL. The DNA for the CDR3 is TGCGCCAGCAGCCAAGATAGCGGCGACTACAATGAGCAGTTCTTC. This gives the protein CASSQDSGDYNEQFF.

The chain employs TRBV7-9 and TRBJ2-3; 7 bases agree with TRBD2. The CDR3 spans 12 residues. V lost 5 bases and J lost 5; bases outside the gene matches: 1. The V gene's germline CDR1 is SEHNR and CDR2 FQNEAQ (reference sequence). The CDR3 DNA reads as TGTGCCAGCAGCCGGGGGGAAGATACGCAGTATTTT. Translated: CASSRGEDTQYF.

This chain connects TRBV20-1 to TRBJ2-5; 13 positions agree with TRBD2. Germline trimming cut 8 bases from V and 2 bases from J; bases unmatched to any gene: 5. The germline gives CDR1 DFQATT, CDR2 SNEGSKA (reference sequence). CDR3 length: 14 amino acids. CDR3 DNA: TGCAGTCAGACTAGCGGGGGGCCGCAAGAGACCCAGTACTTC. Its protein is CSQTSGGPQETQYF.

Written as DNA, the CDR3 is TGTGCCAGCAGCCAACGTTACTACGAGCAGTACTTC. Translated: CASSQRYYEQYF. The chain joins TRBV3-1 to TRBJ2-7; D unresolved. CDR3 size: 12 residues. V lost 2 bases to trimming and J lost 3 bases, with 5 bases between them. Germline CDR1 LGHDT, CDR2 YNNKEL (reference sequence).

V usage is TRBV4-3 and J usage is TRBJ2-5; D is unclear. Trimming removed 2 bases at V and 3 bases at J, with 7 bases between. Germline CDR1 reads LGHNA; CDR2 reads YSLEER. The CDR3 contains 13 residues. For the CDR3, the DNA is TGCGCCAGCAGCCAACGAATTGAAGAGACCCAGTACTTC. Its translation is CASSQRIEETQYF.

The chain joins TRBV24-1 to TRBJ2-7, with TRBD1 identical over 10 bases. Germline V CDR1 and CDR2: KGHDR, SFDVKD. V gave up 4 bases and J gave up 2 bases; unmatched junction bases: 10. This CDR3 is 17 amino acids long. CDR3 DNA sequence: TGTGCCACCAGTGACCCACCCCGGGACAGGGGACCCTACGAGCAGTACTTC. Protein sequence: CATSDPPRDRGPYEQYF.

This clonotype was found a few times. The chain recombines TRBV12-3 or TRBV12-4 with TRBJ1-5; 7 nucleotides line up with TRBD1. Trimming cost V 6 bases and J 2 bases; bases outside gene matches: 7. CDR3 length: 15 residues. The CDR3: CASSKHGTGNQPQHF. As DNA, the CDR3 is TGTGCCAGCAGCAAACACGGGACAGGCAATCAGCCCCAGCATTTT.

V is TRBV7-8 and J is TRBJ2-1; TRBD2 might be the D (5 bases). V gave up 5 bases and J gave up 9 bases, with 11 bases separating them. Germline loops: CDR1 SGHVS, CDR2 FQNEAQ. The CDR3 covers 12 residues. In DNA, the CDR3 is TGTGCCAGCAGCCGACCAACTAGTGAGCAGTTCTTC. This codes for CASSRPTSEQFF.

The chain uses TRBV6-6 and TRBJ1-1; the D gene is possibly TRBD1 (5 bases). Germline CDR1 reads MNHNY; CDR2 reads SVGAGI (reference sequence). The CDR3 consists of 14 residues. Between the trimmed V and J ends, which lost 2 bases and 6 bases, there was a span of 13 bases. CDR3 in amino acids: CASSYDTRAAEAFF. DNA for the CDR3: TGTGCCAGCAGTTACGATACCAGGGCGGCTGAAGCTTTCTTT.